The clone carrying this TCR beta chain was observed at least ten times. What it binds is not known. Preparation of TCR beta libraries was done by quantitative 5'-RACE with molecular barcodes. In TCRdb, the 5' RACE reads were re-called with MiXCR into one record per CDR3 protein. This sample has roughly 220,000 distinct CDR3 sequences, with around 18% found just once. The J segment lost 4 bases and the V segment lost 6 bases, leaving 9 bases of the junction unmatched. The CDR3 totals 15 residues. The sample originates from a study of CD8 T cells in ankylosing spondylitis. Whole-study findings and limits: It was reported that disease-linked clones were significantly enriched in matched ankylosing spondylitis synovial fluid. Typical of ankylosing spondylitis blood, it appeared, was a TCR beta motif of eight highly homologous variants.

The J gene is TRBJ2-7, the V gene TRBV12-3 or TRBV12-4; TRBD2 matches at 10 bases. Input material: blood, either unsorted or a sorted T cell fraction (not recorded which). The source of this sequence is a male donor with ankylosing spondylitis. The CDR3 is CASSGGLAIRYEQYF. Here the CDR3 DNA reads TGTGCCAGCAGCGGGGGACTAGCGATCAGGTACGAGCAGTACTTC.